Below, one T cell receptor (beta chain) is given with its context. Profiled with immunoSEQ multiplex PCR; TCRdb holds only in-frame clones, not every one. The sample shows about 40,000 clones, roughly four fifths of them seen only once. This sample is part of a study of OX40 agonist ivuxolimab in advanced cancers. Study-wide context: Previous treatment with anti-PD-1, anti-PD-L1 or anti-CTLA-4 therapy was allowed; approximately 40% had received some.

The V gene lost 7 bases and the J gene lost 2 bases, with 15 bases spanning the gap. Germline V gene data show CDR1 as SNHLY and CDR2 as FYNNEI. The CDR3 loop spans 14 amino acids. At baseline, cycle 4 day 1, and cycle 7 day 1, blood was sampled. This receptor was taken from an adult with an advanced solid tumor such as melanoma, head and neck, liver or kidney cancer. The chain links TRBV2 to TRBJ2-7; D might be TRBD1 (6 bases). The starting material was CD4+ or CD8+ T cells sorted from blood, obtained in a trial of the OX40 agonist ivuxolimab. Here the CDR3 reads CASIETGRTYEQYF. The CDR3 DNA reads as TGTGCCAGCATAGAAACAGGGCGAACCTACGAGCAGTACTTC.